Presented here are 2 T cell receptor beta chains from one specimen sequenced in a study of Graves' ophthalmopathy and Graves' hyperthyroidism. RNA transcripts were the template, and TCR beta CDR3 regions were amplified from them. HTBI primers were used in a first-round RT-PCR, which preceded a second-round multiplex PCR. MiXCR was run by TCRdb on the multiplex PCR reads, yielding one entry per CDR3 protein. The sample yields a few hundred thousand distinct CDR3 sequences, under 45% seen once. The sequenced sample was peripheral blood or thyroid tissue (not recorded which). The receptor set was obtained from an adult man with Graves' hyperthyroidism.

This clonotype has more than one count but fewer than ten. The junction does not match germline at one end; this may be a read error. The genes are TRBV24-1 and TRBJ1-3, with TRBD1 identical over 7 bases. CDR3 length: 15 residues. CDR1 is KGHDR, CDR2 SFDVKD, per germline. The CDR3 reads CASSLTGTAGNTIYF. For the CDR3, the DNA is TGTGCCAGCAGTCTGACCGGGACAGCTGGAAACACCATATATTTT.

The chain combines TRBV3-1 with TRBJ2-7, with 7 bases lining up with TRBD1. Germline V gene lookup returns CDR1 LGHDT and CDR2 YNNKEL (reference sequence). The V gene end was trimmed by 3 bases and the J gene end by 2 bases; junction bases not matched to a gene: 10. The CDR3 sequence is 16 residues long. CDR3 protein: CASSHHTFGTAYEQYF. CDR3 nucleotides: TGTGCCAGCAGCCATCACACATTTGGGACAGCCTACGAGCAGTACTTC.